This T cell receptor beta chain was captured by sequencing in a study of cytomegalovirus exposure and HLA in healthy donors. This clone was seen once. Sequencing used immunoSEQ multiplex PCR; TCRdb keeps in-frame clones, though not all of them. The sample records over 150,000 clones, roughly 88% being singletons. The V end lost 3 bases, the J end lost 5 bases, and 14 bases lay between the germline ends. Germline assignment: CDR1 MNHEY and CDR2 SVGAGI. This CDR3 comprises 15 residues. This rearrangement joins TRBV6-5 to TRBJ2-1; possibly TRBD1 for D (5 bases). This TCR came from a woman in her 30s in good health and CMV-seropositive. Sequencing was performed on PBMCs. The CDR3 region is CASSYRGTANNEQFF. In nucleotides, the CDR3 is TGTGCCAGCAGTTATAGGGGAACCGCCAACAATGAGCAGTTCTTC.